Following are 2 T cell receptor beta chains from one sample sequenced in a study of identical twins. TCRdb re-derived calls from the 5' RACE reads in MiXCR, one entry per CDR3 protein. The table has 450,000 to 600,000 distinct CDR3 sequences, 20% to 25% seen once; the top ten hold about 0.5%. These same data were also listed under a study on yellow fever vaccine responses in identical twins.

Sequenced material: CD4+ T cells sorted from blood. Receptors originate from a woman in her late teens or twenties in good health.

This chain uses TRBV5-1 with TRBJ2-1; TRBD1 matches at 7 bases. With 4 bases clipped from V and 5 bases from J, the junction kept 3 bases outside the gene matches. The CDR3 is 13 amino acids. The germline V gene has CDR1 SGHRS and CDR2 YFSETQ. DNA of the CDR3: TGCGCCAGCAGCATGACAGGGAACAATGAGCAGTTCTTC. Its protein product is CASSMTGNNEQFF.

This clonotype was recorded a few times. V is TRBV7-2 and J is TRBJ2-6, with 8 positions matching TRBD2. Germline V gene data show CDR1 as SGHTA and CDR2 as FQGNSA. The V segment lost 5 bases and the J segment 4 bases; nucleotides outside the gene matches: 10. The CDR3 has 17 residues. CDR3 nucleotides: TGTGCCAGCAGCCAGACTAGCGCGTCGGGAGGGGCCAACGTCCTGACTTTC. This translates into CASSQTSASGGANVLTF.